The 16 T cell receptor beta chains below were found in one sample sequenced in a study of kidney transplant recipient with SARS-CoV-2 infection. TCRdb called the reads again in MiXCR, with one record for every CDR3 protein. Of 200,000 to 300,000 distinct CDR3 sequences in the sample, under 30% were seen once. Sequenced here: a blood sample, sampled at baseline and on roughly day 110 from a kidney transplant recipient. All receptors come from a young adult male patient who had COVID-19 and was a kidney transplant recipient. Some T cells may have originated in the graft donor.

Remarks on this clonotype: A read error may be the cause here, since a much bigger clone is one base away. The chain has TRBV5-1 and TRBJ1-2, with D uncertain. Deletions cut 7 bases from V and 4 bases from J, with 23 bases between. CDR3 size: 16 residues. Germline values: CDR1 SGHRS, CDR2 YFSETQ. The CDR3 region has the DNA TGCGCCAGCTGGGTCGGATCGGTTCGAAAGACCTATGGCTACACCTTC. The encoded protein is CASWVGSVRKTYGYTF.

As to this clonotype: A read error may explain this, as a much larger clone is one base away. J is TRBJ1-2 and V is TRBV6-2 or TRBV6-3; no reliable D call. Germline-derived CDR1 and CDR2 are MNHEY and SVGEGT. The CDR3 is 17 residues long. The CDR3 loop is CAGSVMTCIGKTYGYTF. CDR3 bases: TGTGCCGGCAGTGTAATGACCTGCATCGGAAAGACCTATGGCTACACCTTC.

This clonotype was seen a few times. The J gene is TRBJ2-6, the V gene TRBV11-2; no firm D call. V was clipped by 3 bases and J by 2 bases, with 5 bases between them. CDR3 length equals 14 residues. CDR1 is SGHAT, CDR2 FQNNGV, per germline. The CDR3 DNA follows: TGTGCCAGCAGCTTCAGAGCTGGGGCCAACGTCCTGACTTTC. It encodes CASSFRAGANVLTF.

This clonotype has more than one count but fewer than ten. The chain joins TRBV4-2 to TRBJ2-3; D ambiguous. V lost 1 base, J lost 1 base, and 6 bases lay in between. CDR1 LGHNA and CDR2 YNFKEQ come from the germline V gene. The CDR3 consists of 14 residues. The chain's CDR3 is CASSQGRGTDTQYF. CDR3 coding DNA: TGTGCCAGCAGCCAAGGCCGAGGCACAGATACGCAGTATTTT.

The chain joins TRBV20-1 to TRBJ1-2; D gene ambiguous. The V end lost 6 bases, the J end lost 8 bases, and 13 bases lay between the germline ends. Germline V gene lookup returns CDR1 DFQATT and CDR2 SNEGSKA (reference sequence). This CDR3 is built from 11 residues. The CDR3 nucleotides are TGCAGTGCCCGATACTCGGGGGGCTACACCTTC. Protein product: CSARYSGGYTF.

Turning to this clonotype: A much larger clone differs from this one at a single base, so this may be a read error. The J gene is TRBJ2-6, the V gene TRBV13, with D possibly matching TRBD1 (5 bases). This CDR3 has 16 amino acids. In germline, CDR1 is PRHDT, CDR2 FYEKMQ (reference sequence). The CDR3: CASSWARFSGANALTF. As DNA, the CDR3 is TGTGCCAGCAGCTGGGCGCGGTTCTCTGGGGCCAACGCCCTGACTTTC.

This clonotype turned up a few times. V is TRBV19 and J is TRBJ2-6; 7 bases are shared with TRBD1. Germline CDR1 is LNHDA and CDR2 is SQIVND (reference sequence). Unmatched junction bases numbered 6, after V lost 11 bases and J lost 2 bases. The CDR3 has 14 residues. The CDR3 spells CASQDRAGANVLTF. The DNA of the CDR3 is TGTGCCTCCCAAGACAGGGCTGGGGCCAACGTCCTGACTTTC.

The chain employs TRBV5-6 and TRBJ2-3; 8 bases line up with TRBD2. V lost 2 bases, J lost 2 bases, and 13 bases stayed unmatched. The germline gives CDR1 SGHDT, CDR2 YYEEEE. CDR3 size: 18 residues. The CDR3 DNA follows: TGTGCCAGCAGCTTCTTTCATCCGGGAGGGCCCAACACAGATACGCAGTATTTT. This codes for CASSFFHPGGPNTDTQYF.

A note on this clonotype: This may stem from a read error, because a much larger clone lies one nucleotide away. The CDR3 nucleotides read TGTGCCAGCTCACCGGCCAGGGGGAGGACCAAGTACTTC. Translated: CASSPARGRTKYF. The chain combines TRBV18 with TRBJ2-5; TRBD1 might be the D (7 bases). The CDR3 is 13 residues long. Germline V gene data show CDR1 as KGHSH and CDR2 as LQKENI. The entire variable domain, with the rest obtained from reference TRBV18 and TRBJ2-5, is as follows: NAGVMQNPRHLVRRRGQEARLRCSPMKGHSHVYWYRQLPEEGLKFMVYLQKENIIDESGMPKERFSAEFPKEGPSILRIQQVVRGDSAAYFCASSPARGRTKYFGPGTRLLVL.

In its sample, this clonotype was seen many times. The chain carries TRBV28 and TRBJ1-4, with D perhaps TRBD1 (5 bases). CDR3 length: 13 amino acids. CDR1 is MDHEN, CDR2 SYDVKM, per germline. The V end lost 8 bases, the J end lost 5 bases, and 12 bases lay between the germline ends. For the CDR3, the DNA is TGTGCCAGCTCACGCGGGGGGAATGAAAAACTGTTTTTT. Its protein is CASSRGGNEKLFF.

This clonotype has at least ten counts. The chain has TRBV6-8 and TRBJ1-2, with D uncertain. Germline CDR1 reads MNHGY; CDR2 reads SAAAGT. The germline V and J ends were trimmed by 4 bases and 4 bases, with 22 bases remaining between them. This CDR3 region has 17 residues. Here the CDR3 reads CASSWERRSRKTYGYTF. CDR3 DNA: TGTGCCAGCAGTTGGGAAAGACGCTCTAGAAAGACCTATGGCTACACCTTC.

The CDR3 bases are TGTGCCAGCAGCCCAACAGGGGGCATGACCAAAAACATTCAGTACTTC. Its translation is CASSPTGGMTKNIQYF. The chain has TRBV11-2 and TRBJ2-4; 9 bases are a match to TRBD1. V gave up 5 bases and J gave up 2 bases; unmatched junction bases: 7. Germline-derived CDR1 and CDR2 are SGHAT and FQNNGV. The CDR3 covers 16 residues.

For this clonotype: A much larger clonotype is one base distant, so this may be a read error. V is TRBV6-2 or TRBV6-3 and J is TRBJ1-2; 8 nucleotides line up with TRBD1. V was clipped by 2 bases and J by 8 bases; unmatched bases: 13. Germline CDR1 MNHEY, CDR2 SVGEGT. This CDR3 has 16 residues. Here the CDR3 DNA reads TGTGCCAGCAGTTACAGGGTATCGGCAGGGGGCGAGGGCTACACCTTC. This encodes CASSYRVSAGGEGYTF.

This clonotype appeared many times. CDR3 sequence (DNA): TGTGCCAGCAGTTCTGTTTCGAGGGACGGGTCCTACGAGCAGTACTTC. Protein sequence: CASSSVSRDGSYEQYF. The chain recombines TRBV12-3 or TRBV12-4 with TRBJ2-7; D is possibly TRBD1 or TRBD2 (5 bases each). This CDR3 is 16 amino acids long. V lost 4 bases and J 1 base, leaving 17 bases between the germline ends.

As to this clonotype: A much larger clone differs from this one at a single base, so this may be a read error. The chain uses TRBV10-2 and TRBJ2-1, with D hard to call. Per the germline V gene, CDR1 is WSHSY and CDR2 is SAAADI. The CDR3 has 15 residues. The CDR3 region has the DNA TGCGCCAGCGGTGAGGTTATAAGCTCCTACAATGAGCAGTTCTTC. It codes for CASGEVISSYNEQFF.

This clonotype was observed at least ten times. The chain combines TRBV6-5 with TRBJ2-1; possibly TRBD1 for D (5 bases). CDR3 length: 14 residues. Germline CDR1 MNHEY, CDR2 SVGAGI. The V end lost 0 bases, the J end lost 3 bases, and 6 bases lay between the germline ends. In DNA, the CDR3 is TGTGCCAGCAGTTACTCACAGGACTACAATGAGCAGTTCTTC. It specifies CASSYSQDYNEQFF.